The T cell receptor beta chain described here comes from a study of blood T cell repertoires in COVID-19. This table comes from immunoSEQ multiplex PCR, and its TCRdb copy is limited to in-frame clones, with some not included. This sample has about 160,000 clones; approximately 84% occur once, and the top ten carry 20% to 25%. Deletions cut 0 bases from V and 7 bases from J, with 24 bases between. The germline V gene encodes CDR1 LNHNV and CDR2 YYDKDF (reference sequence). This CDR3 region has 18 residues. This TCR came from a woman over 75 with acute or convalescent COVID-19. What was sequenced was peripheral blood. This chain joins TRBV15 and TRBJ1-2, with TRBD1 as a possible D gene (6 bases). CDR3 nucleotides: TGTGCCACCAGCAGAGATTTAGGGGACACAGTGATGGCAGGTGGCTACACCTTC. It codes for CATSRDLGDTVMAGGYTF.